This T cell receptor (beta chain) appears in the sequencing data of a study of T cell repertoires in cytomegalovirus infection. Study-level points and caveats: Public TCR beta family frequency separated CMV-and-HLA carriers, including in an independent cohort.

As concerns this clonotype: Its target is not known.

In TCRdb, the reads were re-called with MiXCR into one record per CDR3 protein. Of about 830,000 distinct CDR3 sequences in the sample, 30% to 35% were seen once. The starting material was cultured CD8+ T cells from PBMCs, obtained from culture after CMV antigen stimulation. This TCR was recovered from a human donor in good health (CMV status not recorded). Some clones in this sample may be carry-over from other donors' samples.

CDR3 residues: CSVDGQGGYEQYF. In DNA, the CDR3 is TGCAGCGTTGATGGTCAGGGGGGTTACGAGCAGTACTTC. The chain combines TRBV29-1 with TRBJ2-7; tentatively, D is TRBD1 (7 bases). Germline loops: CDR1 SQVTM, CDR2 ANQGSEA. This CDR3 has 13 residues. The germline V and J ends were trimmed by 3 bases and 4 bases, with 13 bases remaining between them.